This T cell receptor beta chain was captured by sequencing in a study of tumor-infiltrating lymphocytes in primary liver carcinoma (TCRdb year 2017). For the wider study: Of the five patients, three men and two women aged 30 to 69 years, four had hepatocellular carcinoma and one had combined HCC and intrahepatic cholangiocarcinoma. The five patients had tumors staged T1-T3 N0M0, with maximum diameters ranging from about 4.2 to 10 cm. Each sample produced about 3.5 to 8 million productive TCRbeta reads, and read depth showed no significant difference between tissue types. Across five regions of each liver tumor, along with adjacent normal tissue and blood, the study brought together TCRbeta repertoire sequencing, expression microarrays and whole-exome sequencing. A total of 35 or so specimens from 5 patients went through TCRbeta repertoire sequencing, namely 25 tumor regions, 5 adjacent noncancerous liver tissues and 5 peripheral blood samples. Reproducibility between technical replicate repertoires was high, with correlation coefficients above 0.95 and mean shared-clone rates about 0.9.

On the study overall, not on this receptor specifically: Repertoire overlap was found to be higher between tumor regions (mean about 36%) than between tumor-adjacent (about 17%) or tumor-blood (about 15%) pairs, consistent with antigen-driven expansion. Only the TCR beta chain was sequenced, which likely underestimates true repertoire diversity because unpaired alpha chains were not captured. The study included only five patients, and the authors note findings should be validated in a larger study. Because the samples were bulk and unsorted, CD4+ and CD8+ T cell repertoires could not be compared. The top 250 clones accounted for a significantly greater share of the repertoire in tumors than in blood (p = 0.039).

Without any cell sorting, total RNA and DNA were co-extracted from roughly 18-30 mg of bulk tissue using the AllPrep DNA/RNA mini kit. Surgical resection was performed in China between November 2015 and 2016 on about 5 patients with histopathologically diagnosed primary liver carcinoma. Chronic HBV infection was present in the patients, and the patients were treatment-naive at sampling. Fresh tumor and adjacent tissue pieces were bisected, with one half stored in RNAlater at -80 degrees C and the other half sent for histology. From the cysteine up to the phenylalanine, the CDR3 has a length of 13 residues. The kept DNA is CDR3 alone, 39 bases in frame from the first base. The junction shows trimming of 6 bases on V and 7 bases on J, plus 15 bases between the germline ends. This clonotype was counted once. The antigen it binds to is not known. No base-level quality is on record; no much larger clone is a single base apart. One read represents weak support.

Starting from approximately 500 ng total RNA, TCRbeta-specific cDNA was produced by reverse transcription with a constant-region primer and ProtoScript II reverse transcriptase. Construction of the TCRbeta libraries relied on three nested rounds of multiplex PCR, following a slightly modified ARM-PCR procedure. Each of the first two PCR rounds ran for approximately 10 cycles using multiplex TRBV1-TRBV30 forward primers together with a Cbeta reverse primer. Sample barcodes and Illumina adapters were attached in a final 25-cycle PCR using Deep VentR polymerase. Before sequencing, amplicons of 200-500 bp were gel-purified using a QIAquick gel extraction kit. The TCRbeta amplicons were sequenced with 250-bp paired-end reads on an Illumina HiSeq 2500. Under the source paper's analysis protocol: Reads were quality-trimmed with Trimmomatic v0.33, and paired reads were merged with FLASH v1.2.11 to recover full CDR3 sequences. V, D and J germline segments were assigned to the rearranged TCRbeta sequences using MiGEC v1.2.1b. Clonotype statistics and Shannon-Wiener diversity indices were calculated with VDJtools v1.0.0. To cut down on sampling bias, every analysis after diversity analysis relied on just the 250 most abundant clonotypes from each sample. TCRdb reprocessing: public reads trimmed at Q25 with fastp, clones called with MiXCR, in-frame beta chains kept. All rows with the same CDR3 protein become a single entry with the most common DNA and genes. These V and J calls are TCRdb output, not the study's own analysis. Here the sample has approximately 46,000 distinct CDR3 sequences; about 75% occur a single time. The top ten constitute over 30% of the sample.

The rearrangement combines TRBV12-3 or TRBV12-4 with TRBJ2-5; no confident D gene assignment can be made. The sequencing input was tumor-adjacent normal liver tissue. The source is a woman under 40 with primary liver carcinoma and hepatitis B virus infection. At the DNA level, the sequence is TGTGCCAGCAGCCTCGGGTATCGAGGGACCCAGTACTTC. Its product reads: CASSLGYRGTQYF.